What follows are 25 T cell receptor beta chains derived from one specimen sequenced in a study of CD8+CD57+ T cells in acquired aplastic anemia. Template material for TCR beta VDJ and CDR3 profiling consisted of genomic DNA. TCRdb redid the calling of the reads with MiXCR, one entry per CDR3 protein. The sample has 100,000 to 150,000 distinct CDR3 sequences, about 46% seen once. The material sequenced was sorted CD4+, CD8+, or CD8+CD57+ T cells (not recorded which) from PBMCs. All receptors derive from a human donor in good health, serving as a control.

In its sample, this clonotype was seen a few times. This chain uses TRBV4-1 with TRBJ2-1; 8 bases fit TRBD2. CDR3 length: 20 residues. V was pared by 0 bases and J by 8 bases, with 21 bases of the junction left unmatched. Germline V lookup: CDR1 MGHRA, CDR2 YSYEKL. CDR3 protein: CASSQEVEGMAGGRGHEQFF. CDR3 DNA: TGCGCCAGCAGCCAAGAAGTTGAGGGGATGGCGGGGGGTCGGGGGCATGAGCAGTTCTTC.

This clonotype showed up just a few times. The rearrangement links TRBV6-2 or TRBV6-3 to TRBJ1-5; D is possibly TRBD1 (5 bases). Germline V gene lookup returns CDR1 MNHEY and CDR2 SVGEGT. The CDR3 runs to 15 residues. V lost 2 bases, J lost 2 bases, and 10 bases lay in between. In nucleotides, the CDR3 is TGTGCCAGCAGTTACGGGGGGGAGCGCAATCAGCCCCAGCATTTT. Its translation is CASSYGGERNQPQHF.

This clonotype was seen at least ten times. This chain links TRBV15 with TRBJ1-2; maybe TRBD1 (5 bases). CDR3 length: 13 residues. The V end was cut by 0 bases, the J end by 8 bases, with 10 bases between. Germline V gene sequence: CDR1 LNHNV, CDR2 YYDKDF (reference sequence). The CDR3 reads CATSRDRQGGYTF. The CDR3 DNA follows: TGTGCCACCAGCAGAGATCGTCAGGGAGGCTACACCTTC.

To note about this clonotype: It is likely a read error, because the conserved phenylalanine at the end of the CDR3 is missing. Because the CDR3's place on the DNA is in doubt, the DNA is left out and the CDR3 is given as listed by TCRdb. The chain links TRBV19 to TRBJ2-1. The CDR3 extends over 8 residues, inclusive of both ends. Per germline, CDR1 LNHDA and CDR2 SQIVND (reference sequence). This chain's CDR3 is CASSIQYS.

This clonotype was seen at least ten times. The rearrangement links TRBV7-7 to TRBJ2-2; 8 nucleotides agree with TRBD2. V lost 5 bases to trimming and J lost 5 bases; unmatched junction nucleotides: 7. The CDR3 spans 15 residues. Germline V gene data show CDR1 as SSHAT and CDR2 as FNYEAQ (reference sequence). The CDR3 reads CASSPGLASTGELFF. The DNA of the CDR3 is TGTGCCAGCAGCCCTGGACTAGCATCGACCGGGGAGCTGTTTTTT.

This clonotype was detected many times. The chain is built from TRBV7-2 and TRBJ2-3; D is unresolved. From germline, CDR1 is SGHTA and CDR2 FQGNSA. The CDR3 runs 15 residues. V lost 6 bases and J lost 0, with 13 bases in between. The CDR3 coding sequence is TGTGCCAGCAGTTTTCGCTACGGGAGCACAGATACGCAGTATTTT. Its protein is CASSFRYGSTDTQYF.

Relative to its sample, this clonotype is medium-sized. The V and J genes are TRBV19 and TRBJ1-6; D ambiguous. V lost 3 bases to trimming and J lost 11 bases, with 14 bases between them. The CDR3 extends over 14 amino acids. Per germline, CDR1 LNHDA and CDR2 SQIVND (reference sequence). The CDR3 sequence is CASSIARSTTPLHF. Written as DNA, the CDR3 is TGTGCCAGTAGTATCGCCAGGTCGACGACACCCCTCCACTTT.

The sample holds many counts of this clonotype. This sequence joins TRBV10-2 and TRBJ2-3; the match to TRBD2 covers 8 bases. V lost 6 bases and J lost 3; bases outside the gene matches: 8. The CDR3 extends over 15 amino acids. Germline V gene data show CDR1 as WSHSY and CDR2 as SAAADI. CDR3 sequence reads: CASRDPSGGTDTQYF. CDR3 coding DNA: TGCGCCAGCAGAGACCCCAGCGGGGGAACAGATACGCAGTATTTT.

The V and J genes are TRBV24-1 and TRBJ1-5; D unclear. The V and J ends lost 0 bases and 7 bases respectively, with 6 bases between them. The CDR3 is 13 residues long. Germline-derived CDR1 and CDR2 are KGHDR and SFDVKD. The CDR3 spells CATSDLLGQPQHF. CDR3 nucleotide sequence: TGTGCCACCAGTGATTTGCTGGGACAGCCCCAGCATTTT.

The rearrangement uses TRBV25-1 and TRBJ1-1; D possibly corresponds to TRBD1 (6 bases). Trimming left V 8 bases short and J 10 bases short, with 20 bases between. Germline-derived CDR1 and CDR2 are MGHDK and SYGVNS. This CDR3 has 13 residues. Written as DNA, the CDR3 is TGTGCCAGCGCCTACGGCAGGGGTATTGTAGCTTTCTTT. Its protein product is CASAYGRGIVAFF.

This clonotype was seen more than once but under ten times. The rearrangement uses TRBV19 and TRBJ1-2; no clear D gene. The CDR3 has 15 residues. V was shortened by 3 bases and J by 5 bases, with 16 bases between the two germline ends. The V gene's germline CDR1 is LNHDA and CDR2 SQIVND (reference sequence). This CDR3 reads CASSIDRTTLYGYTF. CDR3 nucleotides: TGTGCCAGTAGTATCGACCGGACTACTTTATATGGCTACACCTTC.

This clonotype is a singleton in its sample. CDR3 DNA sequence: TGTGCCAGCAGTCCCTGGACTAGCGGGGACGAGACCCAGTACTTC. Protein product: CASSPWTSGDETQYF. The chain is built from TRBV25-1 and TRBJ2-5, with 12 bases matching TRBD2. This CDR3 is 15 amino acids long. With V trimmed by 5 bases and J by 5 bases, 6 bases remained unmatched. Germline loops: CDR1 MGHDK, CDR2 SYGVNS.

This clonotype was detected only a few times. A read error is possible here, since a much larger clone lies one base away. The J gene is TRBJ1-3, the V gene TRBV30; the D is unclear. Germline V gene data show CDR1 as GTSNPN and CDR2 as SVGIG (reference sequence). This CDR3 has 11 amino acids. CDR3 in amino acids: CTWSVGNTIYF. The CDR3 coding sequence is TGTACCTGGAGTGTCGGAAACACCATATATTTT.

The chain uses TRBV6-1 and TRBJ2-2; TRBD1 agrees at 8 bases. V dropped 6 bases and J dropped 13; count of bases not matched to a gene: 16. Germline loops: CDR1 MNHNS, CDR2 SASEGT. The CDR3 contains 15 residues. CDR3 coding DNA: TGTGCCAGCAGCCAGAACCCAGGGGGCTGGTCAGGGCTGTTTTTT. Translated, it gives CASSQNPGGWSGLFF.

The chain links TRBV15 to TRBJ1-2, with 8 bases aligning to TRBD1. V lost 3 bases and J lost 3; bases outside the gene matches: 9. The CDR3 is 16 amino acids. CDR1 is LNHNV and CDR2 is YYDKDF in the germline V gene (reference sequence). The DNA for the CDR3 is TGTGCCACCAGCAGGGGACAGGCGGGGGGGGACTATGGCTACACCTTC. Translating gives CATSRGQAGGDYGYTF.

The table lists this clonotype with many counts. The chain's CDR3 is CASSLRGGAVGELFF. The DNA for the CDR3 is TGTGCCAGCAGCCTTCGCGGGGGGGCAGTCGGGGAGCTGTTTTTT. V gene TRBV7-3 combines with J gene TRBJ2-2, with 9 bases identical to TRBD2. Trimming removed 5 bases from V and 7 bases from J; junction bases left unmatched: 8. The CDR3 covers 15 residues. Germline-derived CDR1 and CDR2 are SGHTA and FQGTGA.

The chain carries TRBV19 and TRBJ1-6; D unclear. There are 14 residues in the CDR3. CDR1 and CDR2 from the germline V gene are LNHDA and SQIVND (reference sequence). Trimming left V 4 bases short and J 2 bases short, with 6 bases between. This CDR3 reads CASSKGAYNSPLHF. CDR3 coding DNA: TGTGCCAGTAGTAAGGGCGCCTATAATTCACCCCTCCACTTT.

This clonotype has only a few counts. This sequence joins TRBV15 and TRBJ1-2; D perhaps matches TRBD1 (6 bases). Germline V gives CDR1 LNHNV, CDR2 YYDKDF (reference sequence). V gave up 0 bases and J gave up 2 bases, with 13 bases separating them. The CDR3 covers 16 residues. The DNA of the CDR3 is TGTGCCACCAGCAGAGAACGGGCAGGGGCCAACTATGGCTACACCTTC. Translated: CATSRERAGANYGYTF. The entire variable domain, with the rest obtained from reference TRBV15 and TRBJ1-2, is as follows: DAMVIQNPRYQVTQFGKPVTLSCSQTLNHNVMYWYQQKSSQAPKLLFHYYDKDFNNEADTPDNFQSRRPNTSFCFLDIRSPGLGDTAMYLCATSRERAGANYGYTFGSGTRLTVV.

A few counts support this clonotype. The chain combines TRBV5-1 with TRBJ1-1; unclear D gene. The CDR3 has 14 residues. Looked up from germline, CDR1 is SGHRS and CDR2 is YFSETQ. The germline V and J ends were trimmed by 4 bases and 5 bases, with 15 bases remaining between them. The DNA of the CDR3 is TGCGCCAGCAGCCTGTCAAAAGGAGGAACTGAAGCTTTCTTT. Encoded protein: CASSLSKGGTEAFF. The complete variable domain, with remaining parts taken from reference TRBV5-1 and TRBJ1-1, reads KAGVTQTPRYLIKTRGQQVTLSCSPISGHRSVSWYQQTPGQGLQFLFEYFSETQRNKGNFPGRFSGRQFSNSRSEMNVSTLELGDSALYLCASSLSKGGTEAFFGQGTRLTVV.

This chain connects TRBV12-3 or TRBV12-4 to TRBJ1-2; 11 bases are a match to TRBD1. The CDR3 totals 14 residues. V trimming: 5 bases; J trimming: 7 bases; junction bases outside the gene matches: 6. CDR3 DNA sequence: TGTGCCAGCAGTCAACGGGACAGGGGGTCTGGCTACACCTTC. Protein: CASSQRDRGSGYTF.

This clonotype turned up a few times. The V and J genes are TRBV9 and TRBJ2-1; D gene unclear. Germline-derived CDR1 and CDR2 are SGDLS and YYNGEE. The CDR3 is 14 residues long. V shed 3 bases and J shed 0 bases, with 7 bases lying between them. CDR3 in DNA: TGTGCCAGCAGCGACCCGAGCTCCTACAATGAGCAGTTCTTC. Protein: CASSDPSSYNEQFF.

At least ten counts were recorded for this clonotype. The chain is built from TRBV3-1 and TRBJ2-3; 7 bases match TRBD1. V trimming: 1 base; J trimming: 3 bases; junction bases outside the gene matches: 7. This CDR3 region has 16 residues. Germline V CDR1 and CDR2: LGHDT, YNNKEL (reference sequence). The CDR3 DNA reads as TGTGCCAGCAGCCAAGGCAACAGGGGTGGAACAGATACGCAGTATTTT. Translation gives CASSQGNRGGTDTQYF.

V gene TRBV9 combines with J gene TRBJ2-7; 9 bases are shared with TRBD1. The ends lost 0 bases at V and 3 bases at J; junction bases unmatched: 7. This CDR3 has 16 residues. CDR1 is SGDLS and CDR2 is YYNGEE in the germline V gene. CDR3 coding DNA: TGTGCCAGCAGCGTAGAATGGGACAGGGAACGCTACGAGCAGTACTTC. Protein product: CASSVEWDRERYEQYF. Using reference TRBV9 and TRBJ2-7 for the parts outside the CDR3, the full variable domain is DSGVTQTPKHLITATGQRVTLRCSPRSGDLSVYWYQQSLDQGLQFLIQYYNGEERAKGNILERFSAQQFPDLHSELNLSSLELGDSALYFCASSVEWDRERYEQYFGPGTRLTVT.

This clonotype showed up many times. CDR3 sequence reads: CASSESSGLAKNIQYF. CDR3 sequence (DNA): TGTGCCAGCAGTGAATCGTCGGGTCTAGCCAAAAACATTCAGTACTTC. The gene calls are TRBV6-1 and TRBJ2-4; D is ambiguous. This CDR3 is built from 16 residues. Trimming took off 2 bases at V and 0 bases at J, with 11 bases between the two ends. Looked up from germline, CDR1 is MNHNS and CDR2 is SASEGT.

The J gene is TRBJ2-5, the V gene TRBV7-2; 10 bases fit TRBD1. V lost 5 bases to trimming and J lost 2 bases; unmatched junction nucleotides: 5. In germline, CDR1 is SGHTA, CDR2 FQGNSA. The CDR3 runs 15 residues. CDR3 coding DNA: TGTGCCAGCAGCCCCGGGACAGGGGTACAAGAGACCCAGTACTTC. It encodes CASSPGTGVQETQYF.